The entry below gives a single TCR beta chain sequence along with its context. Its matching antigen is unknown. These data belong to a study of CXCR3-negative and CXCR3-positive naive CD8 T cells. Study outcomes and limitations: Naive cells used TRBV-TRBJ genes in much the same way whether CXCR3-negative or CXCR3-positive; memory cells did not. Diversity in memory CD8+ cells fell much lower than the comparably high levels seen in both naive subsets. CXCR3-negative naive cells had less hydrophobic TRB CDR3s than did CXCR3-positive naive cells.

CDR3 length: 18 amino acids. Germline assignment: CDR1 SGHRS and CDR2 YFSETQ. The authors gated naive CD8+ T cells as CD45RO-CCR7+CD27+CD95-. cDNA libraries for TRB were generated by 5' RACE incorporating UMI labels. From the 5' RACE reads, TCRdb lists one entry per CDR3 protein and no DNA. Its listing shows around 60,000 distinct CDR3 sequences. The sample consisted of naive CXCR3+ CD8+ T cells from blood. Subset reported: CD45RO-CCR7+CD27+CD95- naive CD8+ T cells expressing CXCR3 (TNR3+). V usage is TRBV5-1 and J usage is TRBJ2-1; TCRdb selects TRBD2, and the lack of DNA leaves this call unchecked. The sequence derives from a human donor in good health. Some clones in this sample may be carry-over from other donors' samples. This CDR3 reads CASSPGTSGATYGDEQFF.